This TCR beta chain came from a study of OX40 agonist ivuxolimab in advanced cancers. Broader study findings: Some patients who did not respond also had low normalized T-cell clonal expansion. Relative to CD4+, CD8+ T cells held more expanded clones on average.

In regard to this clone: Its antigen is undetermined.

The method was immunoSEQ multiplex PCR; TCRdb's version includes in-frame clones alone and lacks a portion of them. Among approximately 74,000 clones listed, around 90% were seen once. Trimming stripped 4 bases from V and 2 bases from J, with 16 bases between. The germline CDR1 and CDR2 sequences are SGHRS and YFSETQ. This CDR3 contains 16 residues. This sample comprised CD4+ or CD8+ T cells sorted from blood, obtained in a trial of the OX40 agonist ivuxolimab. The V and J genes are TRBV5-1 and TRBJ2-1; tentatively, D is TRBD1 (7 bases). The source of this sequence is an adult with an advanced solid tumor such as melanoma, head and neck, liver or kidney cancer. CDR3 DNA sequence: TGCGCCAGCAGCGTGATAGGCGGGACAGCCTACAATGAGCAGTTCTTC. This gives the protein CASSVIGGTAYNEQFF.